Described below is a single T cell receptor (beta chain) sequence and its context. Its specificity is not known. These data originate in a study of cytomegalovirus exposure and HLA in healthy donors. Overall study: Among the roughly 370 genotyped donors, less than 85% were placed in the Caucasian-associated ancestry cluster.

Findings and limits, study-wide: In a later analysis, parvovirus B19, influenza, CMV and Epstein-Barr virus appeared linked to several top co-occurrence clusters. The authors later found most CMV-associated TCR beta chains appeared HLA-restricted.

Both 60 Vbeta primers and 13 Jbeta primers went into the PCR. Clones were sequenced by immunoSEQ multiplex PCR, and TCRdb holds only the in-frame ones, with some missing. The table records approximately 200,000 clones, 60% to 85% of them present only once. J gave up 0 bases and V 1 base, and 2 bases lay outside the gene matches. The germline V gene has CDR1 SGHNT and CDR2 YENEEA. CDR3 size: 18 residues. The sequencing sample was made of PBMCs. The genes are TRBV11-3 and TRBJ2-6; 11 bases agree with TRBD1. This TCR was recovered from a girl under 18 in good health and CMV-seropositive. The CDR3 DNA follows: TGTGCCAGCAGCTTAGGTGGGACAGGGGGCTCTGGGGCCAACGTCCTGACTTTC. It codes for CASSLGGTGGSGANVLTF.